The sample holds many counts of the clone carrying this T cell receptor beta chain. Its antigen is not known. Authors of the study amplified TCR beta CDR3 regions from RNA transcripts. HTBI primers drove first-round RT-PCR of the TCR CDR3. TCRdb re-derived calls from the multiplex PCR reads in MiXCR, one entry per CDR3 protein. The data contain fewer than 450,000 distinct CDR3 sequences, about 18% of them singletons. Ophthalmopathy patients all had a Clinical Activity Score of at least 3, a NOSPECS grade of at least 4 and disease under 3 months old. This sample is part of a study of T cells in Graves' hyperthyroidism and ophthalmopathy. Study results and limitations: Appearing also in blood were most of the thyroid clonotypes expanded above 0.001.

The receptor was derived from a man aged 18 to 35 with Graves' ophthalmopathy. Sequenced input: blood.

In DNA form, the CDR3 reads TGTGCCAGCAGCTCCTGGACTAGCGGGGGGGGATATGAGCAGTTCTTC. This sequence encodes CASSSWTSGGGYEQFF. The chain combines TRBV11-2 with TRBJ2-1; 15 bases map to TRBD2. V shed 4 bases and J 8 bases; nucleotides not matched to a gene: 6. The V gene's germline CDR1 is SGHAT and CDR2 FQNNGV. CDR3 size: 16 residues.